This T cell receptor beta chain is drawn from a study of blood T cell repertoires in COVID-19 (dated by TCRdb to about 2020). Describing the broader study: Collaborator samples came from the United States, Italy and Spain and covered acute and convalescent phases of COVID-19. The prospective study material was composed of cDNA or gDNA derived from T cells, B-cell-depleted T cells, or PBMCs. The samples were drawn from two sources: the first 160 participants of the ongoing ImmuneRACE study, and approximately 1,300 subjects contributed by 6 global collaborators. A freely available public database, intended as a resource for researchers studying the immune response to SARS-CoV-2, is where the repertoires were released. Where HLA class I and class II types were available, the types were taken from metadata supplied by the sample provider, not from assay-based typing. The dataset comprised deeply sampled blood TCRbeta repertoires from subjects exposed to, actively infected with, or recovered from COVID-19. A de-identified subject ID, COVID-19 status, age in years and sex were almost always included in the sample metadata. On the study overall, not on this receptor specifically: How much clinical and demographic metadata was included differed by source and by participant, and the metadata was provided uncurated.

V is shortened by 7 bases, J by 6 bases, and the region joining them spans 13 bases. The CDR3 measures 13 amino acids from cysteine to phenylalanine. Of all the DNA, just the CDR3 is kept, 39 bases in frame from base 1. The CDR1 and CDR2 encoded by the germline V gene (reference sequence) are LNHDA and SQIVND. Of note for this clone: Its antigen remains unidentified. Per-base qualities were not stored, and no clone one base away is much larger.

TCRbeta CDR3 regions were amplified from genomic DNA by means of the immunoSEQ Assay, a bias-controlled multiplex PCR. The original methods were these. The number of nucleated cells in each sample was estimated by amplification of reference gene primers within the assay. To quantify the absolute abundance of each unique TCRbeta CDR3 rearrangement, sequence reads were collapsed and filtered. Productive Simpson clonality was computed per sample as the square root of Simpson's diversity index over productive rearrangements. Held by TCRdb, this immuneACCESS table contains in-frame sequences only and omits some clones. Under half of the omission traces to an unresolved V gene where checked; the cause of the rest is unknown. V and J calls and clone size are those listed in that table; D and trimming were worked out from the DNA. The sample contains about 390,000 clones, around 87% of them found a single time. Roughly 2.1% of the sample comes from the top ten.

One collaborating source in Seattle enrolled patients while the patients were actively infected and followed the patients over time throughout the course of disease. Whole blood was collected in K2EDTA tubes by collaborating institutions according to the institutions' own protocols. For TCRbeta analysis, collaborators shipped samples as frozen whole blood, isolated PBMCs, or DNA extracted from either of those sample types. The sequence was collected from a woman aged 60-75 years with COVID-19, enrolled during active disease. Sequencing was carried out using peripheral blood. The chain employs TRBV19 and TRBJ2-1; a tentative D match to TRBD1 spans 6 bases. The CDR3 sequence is CASTSRDINEQFF. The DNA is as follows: TGTGCCAGTACCTCTAGGGACATCAATGAGCAGTTCTTC.